This T cell receptor beta chain was recorded in a study of shared clonotypes between healthy human individuals. Overall study context: The cohort had two women and a few men, ages 18 to 49. The study, taken as a whole, reports: Generation probabilities of non-shared clonotypes were lower (relative to those shared by all four donors). The expectation was that sequencing depth would affect clonotype sharing among donors.

As regards this clone: What it recognizes is unknown.

Here immunoSEQ multiplex PCR was the method, and the copy in TCRdb shows in-frame clones only, minus some. The sample yields 950,000 to 1,100,000 clones, about 74% seen once. CD45RA-negative memory and CD45RA+ naive subsets were split from the CD4+ cells. CDR3 size: 11 residues. V lost 7 bases, J lost 9 bases, and 10 bases lay in between. Germline lookup yields CDR1 SGHTA and CDR2 FQGNSA. The chain joins TRBV7-2 to TRBJ2-1; the D gene is possibly TRBD2 (6 bases). Sequenced: memory CD4+ T cells sorted from blood. Documented subset: CD45RA-negative fraction. The TCR originated in a man aged 18 to 30 in good health. The CDR3, as DNA: TGTGCCAGCACTCGGGGAGGTGAGCAGTTCTTC. It codes for CASTRGGEQFF.